This entry lists 32 T cell receptor beta chains sequenced from one sample in a study of a mutant IDH1 vaccine in newly diagnosed glioma (dated by TCRdb to about 2021). The library relied on the immunoSEQ multiplex PCR assay. TCRdb retrieved this table from immuneACCESS and kept in-frame rearrangements only. Not all clones are present; in checked studies, unresolved V genes account for under half, and no reason is known for the remainder. A total of some 32,000 clones appear in this sample, roughly 89% of them only once. Clones ranked in the top ten supply about 2% of the sample. For these TCRs, the target antigens are not known. This specimen's time point label, per the study, means: week 47, end of study. Each vaccine dose was 300 ug of a 20-mer mutant IDH1 peptide in Montanide, given subcutaneously with topical imiquimod. Here the sequenced sample was PBMCs, taken from a glioma patient whose treatment included an IDH1 peptide vaccine. The source of these receptors is a man aged 40-49 years with glioma.

CDR3 bases: TGTGCCTGGACCCGGGGGGGGACAGAGGGCTACACCTTC. This sequence encodes CAWTRGGTEGYTF. V gene TRBV30 combines with J gene TRBJ1-2, with 7 positions matching TRBD1. This CDR3 contains 13 residues. V lost 4 bases, J lost 8 bases, and 10 bases stayed unmatched. Germline-derived CDR1 and CDR2 are GTSNPN and SVGIG (reference sequence).

The CDR3 DNA reads as TGTGCCAGCAGTAAACCATCACAGGAGAGTGACACTGAAGCTTTCTTT. Translated, it gives CASSKPSQESDTEAFF. The V call is TRBV7-7, the J call TRBJ1-1, with a weak D call TRBD1 (5 bases). This CDR3 region has 16 residues. Germline values: CDR1 SSHAT, CDR2 FNYEAQ (reference sequence). The germline V and J ends were trimmed by 6 bases and 3 bases, with 20 bases remaining between them.

The V call is TRBV6-5, the J call TRBJ2-7, with 9 bases lining up with TRBD1. There are 15 residues in the CDR3. The ends lost 6 bases at V and 3 bases at J; junction bases unmatched: 9. Per the germline V gene, CDR1 is MNHEY and CDR2 is SVGAGI. The CDR3 coding sequence is TGTGCCAGCAGCTGGGACCGGGACAGGGACTACGAGCAGTACTTC. It translates to CASSWDRDRDYEQYF.

J is TRBJ2-3 and V is TRBV6-5, with D uncertain. Trimming took 5 bases from V and 6 from J, leaving 12 bases between them. Per germline, CDR1 MNHEY and CDR2 SVGAGI. The CDR3 sequence is 13 residues long. CDR3 loop: CASSRQAADTQYF. In DNA form, the CDR3 reads TGTGCCAGCAGTCGCCAGGCCGCTGATACGCAGTATTTT.

The rearrangement uses TRBV6-5 and TRBJ2-3; the D gene is possibly TRBD1 (6 bases). This CDR3 has 13 residues. Trimming cost V 6 bases and J 3 bases, with 10 bases left between them. The germline gives CDR1 MNHEY, CDR2 SVGAGI. The CDR3, as DNA: TGTGCCAGCAGGCTCGGACAGACAGATACGCAGTATTTT. Protein sequence: CASRLGQTDTQYF.

CDR3 sequence: CASSLTGTEALREQFF. CDR3 DNA: TGTGCCAGCAGTTTGACCGGGACGGAGGCTTTGAGAGAGCAGTTCTTC. The V and J genes are TRBV27 and TRBJ2-1; D tentatively reads TRBD1 or TRBD2 (5 bases each). With 3 bases removed from V and 10 bases from J, the gap between germline ends came to 22 bases. Germline-derived CDR1 and CDR2 are MNHEY and SMNVEV (reference sequence). This CDR3 contains 16 residues.

The chain links TRBV5-4 to TRBJ1-2; D uncertain. The V and J ends lost 4 bases and 0 bases respectively, with 13 bases between them. Germline assignment: CDR1 SGHNT and CDR2 YYREEE (reference sequence). The CDR3 runs to 15 residues. The CDR3 loop reads CASSPNPQANYGYTF. CDR3 DNA sequence: TGTGCCAGCAGCCCGAACCCGCAGGCTAACTATGGCTACACCTTC.

V usage is TRBV4-2 and J usage is TRBJ2-6; D perhaps matches TRBD1 (5 bases). CDR1 is LGHNA, CDR2 YNFKEQ, per germline. The germline V and J ends were trimmed by 0 bases and 4 bases, with 10 bases remaining between them. This CDR3 is 16 amino acids long. The CDR3 DNA reads TGTGCCAGCAGCCAAGAAGCAGGGTACGGGGCCAACGTCCTGACTTTC. Its translation: CASSQEAGYGANVLTF.

The V gene is TRBV25-1, the J gene TRBJ2-1; 8 bases line up with TRBD2. The germline gives CDR1 MGHDK, CDR2 SYGVNS. The CDR3 runs 18 residues. With 4 bases clipped from V and 4 bases from J, the junction kept 15 bases outside the gene matches. The CDR3 DNA reads as TGTGCCAGCAGTGCCGGACTAGCACAGTATAGCGGGTACAATGAGCAGTTCTTC. Its protein product is CASSAGLAQYSGYNEQFF.

The rearrangement joins TRBV28 to TRBJ2-4; 8 bases are shared with TRBD2. The V gene end was trimmed by 4 bases and the J gene end by 1 base; junction bases not matched to a gene: 3. The CDR3 runs to 15 residues. CDR1 MDHEN and CDR2 SYDVKM come from the germline V gene. CDR3 nucleotide sequence: TGTGCCAGCAGTTCGGGAGGGCTGGCCAAAAACATTCAGTACTTC. Translation: CASSSGGLAKNIQYF.

This clone showed up just once. The chain employs TRBV11-2 and TRBJ1-2; D remains unclear. Germline lookup yields CDR1 SGHAT and CDR2 FQNNGV. The CDR3 spans 14 residues. Trimming cost V 3 bases and J 5 bases, with 13 bases left between them. The CDR3 DNA sequence: TGTGCCAGCAGCTTTGGACCGTCGTTATATGGCTACACCTTC. As protein: CASSFGPSLYGYTF. Full variable domain (rest looked up from reference TRBV11-2 and TRBJ1-2): EAGVAQSPRYKIIEKRQSVAFWCNPISGHATLYWYQQILGQGPKLLIQFQNNGVVDDSQLPKDRFSAERLKGVDSTLKIQPAKLEDSAVYLCASSFGPSLYGYTFGSGTRLTVV.

The chain carries TRBV19 and TRBJ2-4; D unclear. V dropped 6 bases and J dropped 7 bases, with 22 bases sitting between them. CDR1 is LNHDA and CDR2 is SQIVND in the germline V gene (reference sequence). The CDR3 is 16 amino acids. CDR3 DNA sequence: TGTGCCAGTAGCCCCTCTGGGCCTCGGGCGCGTAACATTCAGTACTTC. Residues: CASSPSGPRARNIQYF.

The rearrangement uses TRBV9 and TRBJ2-2; 7 bases match TRBD2. Germline assignment: CDR1 SGDLS and CDR2 YYNGEE. V lost 0 bases, J lost 0 bases, and 2 bases stayed unmatched. CDR3 length: 16 residues. CDR3 residues: CASSVGGLANTGELFF. The CDR3 bases are TGTGCCAGCAGCGTAGGTGGACTAGCGAACACCGGGGAGCTGTTTTTT.

This chain joins TRBV7-9 and TRBJ2-3; 9 nucleotides match TRBD1. From germline, CDR1 is SEHNR and CDR2 FQNEAQ (reference sequence). J was trimmed by 0 bases and V by 4 bases; bases with no gene match: 5. The CDR3 contains 16 residues. The CDR3, as DNA: TGTGCCAGCAGCTCGCAAGGACAGGGGAGCACAGATACGCAGTATTTT. This gives the protein CASSSQGQGSTDTQYF. Full variable domain (missing parts from reference TRBV7-9 and TRBJ2-3): DTGVSQNPRHKITKRGQNVTFRCDPISEHNRLYWYRQTLGQGPEFLTYFQNEAQLEKSRLLSDRFSAERPKGSFSTLEIQRTEQGDSAMYLCASSSQGQGSTDTQYFGPGTRLTVL.

V and J are TRBV5-6 and TRBJ1-1; D is uncertain. The CDR3 sequence is 14 residues long. Trimming pared 1 base from V and 1 base from J, leaving 8 bases between. The germline V gene encodes CDR1 SGHDT and CDR2 YYEEEE. CDR3 amino acids: CASSLTAGNTEAFF. The CDR3 DNA is TGTGCCAGCAGCTTGACCGCAGGGAACACTGAAGCTTTCTTT.

The CDR3 nucleotides read TGCGCCAGCAGCTTACCTAGCGGGAGGGCTTACAATGAGCAGTTCTTC. Translation: CASSLPSGRAYNEQFF. V is TRBV5-1 and J is TRBJ2-1; 12 nucleotides align to TRBD2. V shed 2 bases and J 4 bases; nucleotides not matched to a gene: 4. The CDR3 length is 16 residues. Germline loops: CDR1 SGHRS, CDR2 YFSETQ.

The V gene is TRBV5-6, the J gene TRBJ1-2; a possible D gene is TRBD1 (6 bases). The germline V gene encodes CDR1 SGHDT and CDR2 YYEEEE. The CDR3 has 14 amino acids. The V gene lost 3 bases and the J gene lost 5 bases, with 14 bases spanning the gap. The CDR3 region has the DNA TGTGCCAGCAGCTCCGGTGGGGGCCGGTATGGCTACACCTTC. Translated, it gives CASSSGGGRYGYTF. The complete variable domain, with remaining parts taken from reference TRBV5-6 and TRBJ1-2, reads DAGVTQSPTHLIKTRGQQVTLRCSPKSGHDTVSWYQQALGQGPQFIFQYYEEEERQRGNFPDRFSGHQFPNYSSELNVNALLLGDSALYLCASSSGGGRYGYTFGSGTRLTVV.

This sequence joins TRBV14 and TRBJ2-5, with 7 bases aligning to TRBD2. The CDR3 runs to 19 residues. The germline V gene encodes CDR1 SGHDN and CDR2 FVKESK. V shed 1 base, J shed 1 base, and the junction held 15 bases outside the gene matches. CDR3 bases: TGTGCCAGCAGCCAAGTTACGAGCGGGATCCCCTTGGGCCAAGAGACCCAGTACTTC. Amino acid sequence: CASSQVTSGIPLGQETQYF.

The genes are TRBV5-1 and TRBJ2-6; 9 bases are a match to TRBD1. Germline CDR1 reads SGHRS; CDR2 reads YFSETQ. V shed 5 bases and J 4 bases; nucleotides not matched to a gene: 10. The CDR3 has 17 amino acids. This CDR3 is CASRPLTGGAGANVLTF. The CDR3 bases are TGCGCCAGCAGGCCACTTACAGGGGGCGCCGGGGCCAACGTCCTGACTTTC.

This clone came up once. This chain links TRBV29-1 with TRBJ2-2; no firm D call. Germline CDR1 reads SQVTM; CDR2 reads ANQGSEA. CDR3 length: 17 residues. Trimming removed 0 bases at V and 4 bases at J, with 18 bases between. The DNA for the CDR3 is TGCAGCGTTGAAGACCCCCTCCCCCCCCCGGGCACCGGGGAGCTGTTTTTT. Its protein product is CSVEDPLPPPGTGELFF.

The chain links TRBV28 to TRBJ1-1, with TRBD1 as a possible D gene (5 bases). In germline, CDR1 is MDHEN, CDR2 SYDVKM. There are 16 residues in the CDR3. Trimming cost V 2 bases and J 9 bases, with 22 bases left between them. The CDR3 coding sequence is TGTGCCAGCAGTTTAATCCGGGGGAGTCAACGTTTCCAAGCTTTCTTT. Translation: CASSLIRGSQRFQAFF.

The chain carries TRBV6-6 and TRBJ2-5; D ambiguous. V dropped 3 bases and J dropped 2 bases, with 10 bases sitting between them. The germline V gene has CDR1 MNHNY and CDR2 SVGAGI (reference sequence). This CDR3 is 14 amino acids long. Here the CDR3 reads CASSYQRRQETQYF. In nucleotides, the CDR3 is TGTGCCAGCAGTTATCAGAGAAGACAAGAGACCCAGTACTTC.

This sequence joins TRBV30 and TRBJ1-2; weak D call: TRBD1 (5 bases). This CDR3 contains 13 residues. V lost 3 bases, J lost 6 bases, and 14 bases lay in between. Germline V gives CDR1 GTSNPN, CDR2 SVGIG (reference sequence). CDR3 bases: TGTGCCTGGAGAGGGCAGGGAGATGATGGCTACACCTTC. It yields the protein CAWRGQGDDGYTF.

The V and J genes are TRBV7-9 and TRBJ1-2; 8 positions match TRBD1. Germline-derived CDR1 and CDR2 are SEHNR and FQNEAQ (reference sequence). After removal of 5 bases from V and 1 base from J, the junction contained 9 bases not matched to a gene. The CDR3 has 16 residues. Here the CDR3 DNA reads TGTGCCAGCAGCCCCTTACTCGGACAGGGTAACTATGGCTACACCTTC. Its translation: CASSPLLGQGNYGYTF. The full variable domain, completed using reference TRBV7-9 and TRBJ1-2, is DTGVSQNPRHKITKRGQNVTFRCDPISEHNRLYWYRQTLGQGPEFLTYFQNEAQLEKSRLLSDRFSAERPKGSFSTLEIQRTEQGDSAMYLCASSPLLGQGNYGYTFGSGTRLTVV.

The chain combines TRBV28 with TRBJ2-4; TRBD1 might be the D (5 bases). Germline V gene sequence: CDR1 MDHEN, CDR2 SYDVKM. V shed 6 bases and J shed 0 bases, with 24 bases lying between them. The CDR3 runs to 19 residues. Here the CDR3 reads CASSPMVYPDIIAKNIQYF. In DNA form, the CDR3 reads TGTGCCAGCAGCCCCATGGTATACCCGGACATAATAGCCAAAAACATTCAGTACTTC.

The chain links TRBV19 to TRBJ1-2; the D gene is possibly TRBD1 (5 bases). CDR1 and CDR2 from the germline V gene are LNHDA and SQIVND (reference sequence). The CDR3 loop spans 15 amino acids. The V gene lost 9 bases and the J gene lost 8 bases, with 25 bases spanning the gap. The CDR3 here is CASRTPGRSTMGYTF. CDR3 nucleotides: TGTGCCAGCAGGACACCGGGTCGCTCAACTATGGGCTACACCTTC.

Note on this clone: This sample also contains other DNA sequences that code for the same CDR3. V and J are TRBV2 and TRBJ1-1; D may be TRBD1 (6 bases). CDR1 SNHLY and CDR2 FYNNEI come from the germline V gene. V was clipped by 4 bases and J by 5 bases, with 14 bases between them. This CDR3 is built from 14 residues. The CDR3 region has the DNA TGTGCCAGCAGTGGGGGTCGGGGGGCTACTGAAGCTTTCTTT. The encoded protein is CASSGGRGATEAFF. Based on the CDR3 plus reference TRBV2 and TRBJ1-1, the full variable domain is EPEVTQTPSHQVTQMGQEVILRCVPISNHLYFYWYRQILGQKVEFLVSFYNNEISEKSEIFDDQFSVERPDGSNFTLKIRSTKLEDSAMYFCASSGGRGATEAFFGQGTRLTVV.

The rearrangement links TRBV15 to TRBJ1-1; D possibly corresponds to TRBD1 (5 bases). This CDR3 has 14 residues. Germline values: CDR1 LNHNV, CDR2 YYDKDF (reference sequence). V was cut by 5 bases and J by 2 bases, with 12 bases left in between. The CDR3 protein is CATSPRDPNTEAFF. CDR3 DNA sequence: TGTGCCACCAGCCCTCGGGACCCTAACACTGAAGCTTTCTTT.

The chain employs TRBV6-6 and TRBJ1-3; D possibly corresponds to TRBD1 (5 bases). CDR1 MNHNY and CDR2 SVGAGI come from the germline V gene (reference sequence). V lost 2 bases, J lost 2 bases, and 10 bases lay in between. The CDR3 covers 15 residues. As DNA, the CDR3 is TGTGCCAGCAGTTACAGGCCAGGGCCTGGAAACACCATATATTTT. This codes for CASSYRPGPGNTIYF.

This chain links TRBV6-1 with TRBJ2-5; D unclear. V shed 4 bases and J shed 2 bases, with 20 bases lying between them. The germline CDR1 and CDR2 sequences are MNHNS and SASEGT. CDR3 length: 17 amino acids. CDR3: CASSVQLRPPPQETQYF. CDR3 nucleotides: TGTGCCAGCAGTGTACAACTCCGGCCTCCCCCACAAGAGACCCAGTACTTC.

The count of this clone is one. The chain employs TRBV5-6 and TRBJ1-4, with no clear D. This CDR3 is 15 amino acids long. CDR1 and CDR2 (germline): SGHDT, YYEEEE. Trimming took off 4 bases at V and 11 bases at J, with 21 bases between the two ends. The CDR3 here is CASSEYDGQPFKLFF. The DNA of the CDR3 is TGTGCCAGCAGCGAATACGACGGGCAGCCCTTTAAACTGTTTTTT.

This CDR3 is CASSRGGFNTEAFF. DNA for the CDR3: TGTGCCAGCAGCCGGGGGGGGTTCAACACTGAAGCTTTCTTT. The chain links TRBV6-5 to TRBJ1-1, with a tentative D call TRBD1 (5 bases). Trimming removed 6 bases at V and 2 bases at J, with 13 bases between. Germline CDR1 is MNHEY and CDR2 is SVGAGI. The CDR3 is made up of 14 amino acids.